This is a list of T cell receptor beta chains from one sample in a study of T cell changes during pregnancy in multiple sclerosis. Some clones are missing from TCRdb's copy, which holds only in-frame ones; the method was immunoSEQ multiplex PCR. The sample contains about 41,000 clones, 89% of which appear only once. The material was CD4+ T cells from peripheral blood mononuclear cells, obtained in the first trimester of pregnancy. Source of these receptors: a female donor with multiple sclerosis, enrolled in a pregnancy study. The CDR3 runs from the conserved cysteine through the conserved F or W. The order of the fields is CDR3 DNA, CDR3 protein, clone size, J gene, CDR3 length, D gene, V gene. D genes are given only for firm matches. Clone size is shown for a subset of rows, as once, few, many or a class of expanded clone.

TGTGCCAGCAGCGCCGGGACACCTTCCTACGAGCAGTACTTC CASSAGTPSYEQYF . TRBJ2-7 14 . TRBV9
TGTGCCAGCAGTACGGACAGAACCCTCGGGACTGAAGCTTTCTTT CASSTDRTLGTEAFF . TRBJ1-1 15 . TRBV6-6
TGTGCCAGCAACAGGGGGACCGCCAACAATCAGCCCCAGCATTTT CASNRGTANNQPQHF few TRBJ1-5 15 TRBD1 TRBV2
TGTGCCAGCAGCGACGGGAGCCGTGGCACAGATACGCAGTATTTT CASSDGSRGTDTQYF . TRBJ2-3 15 . TRBV9
TGCGCCAGCAGCTTGGCAGATCGGGGGTTGAACTATGGCTACACCTTC CASSLADRGLNYGYTF few TRBJ1-2 16 . TRBV5-1
TGTGCCAGCAGTCGACATGGGGGGGATCAGCCCCAGCATTTT CASSRHGGDQPQHF . TRBJ1-5 14 . TRBV6-4
TGCGCCAGCAGGCCGGGACTAGCGGGTTATGAGCAGTACTTC CASRPGLAGYEQYF medium-sized TRBJ2-7 14 TRBD2 TRBV5-1
TGTGCCAGCAGGGACAGGGGGCACACCGGGGAGCTGTTTTTT CASRDRGHTGELFF few TRBJ2-2 14 TRBD1 TRBV25-1
TGTGCCAGCGGGGACAGGGGGCTTGGAAACACCATATATTTT CASGDRGLGNTIYF . TRBJ1-3 14 TRBD1 TRBV2
TGTGCCAGCAGCGTCGATCCCGGGGGGGGGAAGAACACTGAAGCTTTCTTT CASSVDPGGGKNTEAFF . TRBJ1-1 17 . TRBV9
TGTGCCAGCAGGACTAACCCGGGACAGAATGAAAAACTGTTTTTT CASRTNPGQNEKLFF . TRBJ1-4 15 TRBD1 TRBV7-9
TGTGCCAGCAGCCTTCCCTACAGGGGGTTGAGCTCCTACAATGAGCAGTTCTTC CASSLPYRGLSSYNEQFF once TRBJ2-1 18 TRBD1 TRBV5-6
TGTGCCAGCTCACCCCTAGCGGGAGGCTACAATGAGCAGTTCTTC CASSPLAGGYNEQFF . TRBJ2-1 15 TRBD2 TRBV18
TGTGCCAGCAGTTCTTTTCAGGGTGTGGATAATGAAAAACTGTTTTTT CASSSFQGVDNEKLFF . TRBJ1-4 16 . TRBV6-5
TGCAGCGTGGCCGAGGGCCTCACAGATACGCAGTATTTT CSVAEGLTDTQYF . TRBJ2-3 13 . TRBV29-1
TGTGCCAGCAGCCCGGGACTAGCAGGATCAGAGCAGTATTTT CASSPGLAGSEQYF . TRBJ2-3 14 TRBD2 TRBV7-2
TGTGCCAGCAGTGACTCCGACAGGGTGACTGAAGCTTTCTTT CASSDSDRVTEAFF . TRBJ1-1 14 TRBD1 TRBV6-4
TGTGCCAGCAGCCTGAGACCGGGGAGGGACGAGCAGTTCTTC CASSLRPGRDEQFF . TRBJ2-1 14 TRBD2 TRBV9
TGTGCCAGCAGCTTAGAACTAGCGGGAGTCGGCAATGAGCAGTTCTTC CASSLELAGVGNEQFF . TRBJ2-1 16 TRBD2 TRBV7-2
TGTGCCAGCAGTTTAGCAGGGTTTGGTAGCAATCAGCCCCAGCATTTT CASSLAGFGSNQPQHF . TRBJ1-5 16 . TRBV28
TGTGCCAGCAATAGACAGGTACACGAGCAGTACTTC CASNRQVHEQYF few TRBJ2-7 12 . TRBV27
TGTGCCAGCAGCCAAGCCCGGGTCTCCTACGAGCAGTACTTC CASSQARVSYEQYF . TRBJ2-7 14 . TRBV5-5
TGCGCCAGCAGCCATCTATCTAACTACGAGCAGTACTTC CASSHLSNYEQYF . TRBJ2-7 13 . TRBV5-1
TGTGCCAGTAGTCCCCGGCCACTAGCGGTTAAAAACATTCAGTACTTC CASSPRPLAVKNIQYF . TRBJ2-4 16 TRBD2 TRBV19
TGTGCCAGCTCACCGGGACAGGGACACCGGGGAGAGCTGTTTTTT CASSPGQGHRGELFF . TRBJ2-2 15 TRBD1 TRBV18
TGTGCCAGCAGGGGGACTAGCGGGAGGCGAGAGACCCAGTACTTC CASRGTSGRRETQYF . TRBJ2-5 15 TRBD2 TRBV2
TGTGCCAGCAGCGCCGGGCTAGCGGGGGCCTACGAGCAGTACTTC CASSAGLAGAYEQYF . TRBJ2-7 15 TRBD2 TRBV2
TGTGCCAGCAGCTCCATTTCGGGCGGGAGGTTGGATACGCAGTATTTT CASSSISGGRLDTQYF . TRBJ2-3 16 TRBD2 TRBV7-9
TGTGCCAGCAGCTTGGGACTCCCTAGCACAGATACGCAGTATTTT CASSLGLPSTDTQYF few TRBJ2-3 15 . TRBV7-6
TGTGCCAGCAGTCGGACTGTCCAAGAGACCCAGTACTTC CASSRTVQETQYF . TRBJ2-5 13 . TRBV6-5
TGTGCCAGCAGCTTTACTAGCGGGACCTACGAGCAGTACTTC CASSFTSGTYEQYF . TRBJ2-7 14 TRBD2 TRBV7-2
TGTGCCAGCAGTTTTAGGGGACAGGGCTACGAGCAGTACTTC CASSFRGQGYEQYF . TRBJ2-7 14 TRBD1 TRBV28
TGTGCCAGCAGCCCTGTCGAAGCTGGGGCAAACAATGAGCAGTTCTTC CASSPVEAGANNEQFF . TRBJ2-1 16 . TRBV9
TGCGCCAGCAGCCTCACAGATACGCAGTATTTT CASSLTDTQYF . TRBJ2-3 11 . TRBV5-1
TGTGCCAGCAGCAAAGGGGCAAACCAGAATCAGCCCCAGCATTTT CASSKGANQNQPQHF once TRBJ1-5 15 . TRBV2
TGTGCCAGCAGCTTAGGGGGGCTTGGGACAGATACGCAGTATTTT CASSLGGLGTDTQYF . TRBJ2-3 15 . TRBV7-9
TGTGCCAGCAGCTTTGGCGGGAGGGAAGATACGCAGTATTTT CASSFGGREDTQYF . TRBJ2-3 14 TRBD2 TRBV9
TGCGCCAGCAGCTCGCAGGGAAACTACGAGCAGTACTTC CASSSQGNYEQYF . TRBJ2-7 13 . TRBV5-1
TGTGCCACCAGCAGAGATGGGCCGGCGATTCGGGAAAAACTGTTTTTT CATSRDGPAIREKLFF . TRBJ1-4 16 . TRBV15
TGCACCAGCAGCCAAGATTCAGAAGCGGGAGGGAACGATGAGCAGTTCTTC CTSSQDSEAGGNDEQFF . TRBJ2-1 17 . TRBV1
TGTGCCAGCAGCGCCTACAGGAACACTGAAGCTTTCTTT CASSAYRNTEAFF . TRBJ1-1 13 . TRBV7-3
TGCGCCAGCAGCAAGGACAGGAACACTGAAGCTTTCTTT CASSKDRNTEAFF . TRBJ1-1 13 . TRBV5-1
TGCGCCAGCAGCCACGGGGAGAGGGGGAGCAATGAAAAACTGTTTTTT CASSHGERGSNEKLFF . TRBJ1-4 16 . TRBV4-3
TGCGCCAGCAGCCAAGGACTAGCGGGAGTGTATGAGCAGTTCTTC CASSQGLAGVYEQFF . TRBJ2-1 15 TRBD2 TRBV4-3
TGCGCCAGCAGCTTGTTCTCAACTAATGAAAAACTGTTTTTT CASSLFSTNEKLFF . TRBJ1-4 14 . TRBV5-1
TGTGCCGGGGGAGGGCAGAACACTGAAGCTTTCTTT CAGGGQNTEAFF . TRBJ1-1 12 . TRBV28
TGTGCCAGCTCACCTGGCACACCGGGCTATGGCTACACCTTC CASSPGTPGYGYTF once TRBJ1-2 14 . TRBV18
TGTGCCAGCAGCCAAGAAGGACTAGCGGGATACAATGAGCAGTTCTTC CASSQEGLAGYNEQFF . TRBJ2-1 16 TRBD2 TRBV4-2